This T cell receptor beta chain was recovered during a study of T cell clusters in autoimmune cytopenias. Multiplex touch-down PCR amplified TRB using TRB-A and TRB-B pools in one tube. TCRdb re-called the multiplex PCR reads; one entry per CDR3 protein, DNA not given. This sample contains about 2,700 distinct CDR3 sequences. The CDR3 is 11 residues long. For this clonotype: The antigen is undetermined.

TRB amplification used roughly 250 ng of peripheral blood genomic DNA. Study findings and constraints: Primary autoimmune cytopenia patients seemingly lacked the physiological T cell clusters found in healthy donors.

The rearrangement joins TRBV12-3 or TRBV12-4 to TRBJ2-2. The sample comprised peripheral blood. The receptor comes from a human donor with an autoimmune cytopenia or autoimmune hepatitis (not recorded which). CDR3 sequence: CASRTTGELFF.